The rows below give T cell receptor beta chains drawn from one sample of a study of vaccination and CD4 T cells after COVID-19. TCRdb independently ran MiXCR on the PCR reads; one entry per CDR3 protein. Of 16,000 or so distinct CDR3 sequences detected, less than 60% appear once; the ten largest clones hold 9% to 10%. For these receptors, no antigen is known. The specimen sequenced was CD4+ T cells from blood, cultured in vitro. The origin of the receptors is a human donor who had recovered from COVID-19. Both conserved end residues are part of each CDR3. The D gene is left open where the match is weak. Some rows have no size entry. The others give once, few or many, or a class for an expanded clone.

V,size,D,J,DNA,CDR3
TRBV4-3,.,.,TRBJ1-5,TGCGCCAGCAGCCAAGATCGGGGTCAGCCCCAGCATTTT,CASSQDRGQPQHF
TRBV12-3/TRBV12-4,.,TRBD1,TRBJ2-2,TGTGCCAGCAGGGGACAGGGTTTCGGGGAGCTGTTTTTT,CASRGQGFGELFF
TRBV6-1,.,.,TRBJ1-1,TGTGCCAGCAGAGCGGGAGATAACACTGAAGCTTTCTTT,CASRAGDNTEAFF
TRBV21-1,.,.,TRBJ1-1,TGTGCCAGCCCATTCAGGGCCCTGAACACTGAAGCTTTCTTT,CASPFRALNTEAFF
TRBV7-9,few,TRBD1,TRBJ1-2,TGTGCCAGCAGCTTCCGGGACAGGCCGCATAGTACCTTC,CASSFRDRPHSTF
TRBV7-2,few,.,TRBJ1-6,TGTGCCAGCAGCTTAGTCGGGGGATTTAATTCACCCCTCCACTTT,CASSLVGGFNSPLHF
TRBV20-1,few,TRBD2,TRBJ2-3,TGCAGTGCCTTGGAGGGGAGGGTGGGCACAGATACGCAGTATTTT,CSALEGRVGTDTQYF
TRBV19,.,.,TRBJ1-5,TGTGCCAGTAGTATTGGTGGGCAGGCAGCCCAGCATTTT,CASSIGGQAAQHF
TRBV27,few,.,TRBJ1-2,TGTGCCAGCAGTCAAGGGATAGCTAACTATGGCTACACCTTC,CASSQGIANYGYTF
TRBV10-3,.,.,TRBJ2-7,TGTGCCATCAGTGGCTCAGTGGGCTACGAGCAGTACTTC,CAISGSVGYEQYF
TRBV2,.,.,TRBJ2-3,TGTGCCAGTCCGGACAAGGGAACAGATACGCAGTATTTT,CASPDKGTDTQYF
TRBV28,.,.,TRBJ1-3,TGTGCCAGCAGCCCTCCAGGGAACACCATATATTTT,CASSPPGNTIYF
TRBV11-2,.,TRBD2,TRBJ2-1,TGTGCCAGCAGCGCCGCCGGACTAGCGGGAGGGGGTGAGCAGTTCTTC,CASSAAGLAGGGEQFF
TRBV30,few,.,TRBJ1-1,TGTGCCTGGACCAGGGGAAGAGACACTGAAGCTTTCTTT,CAWTRGRDTEAFF
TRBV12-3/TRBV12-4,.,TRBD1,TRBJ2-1,TGTGCCAGCAGTTTAGGACAGGGAAGCTCCTACAATGAGCAGTTCTTC,CASSLGQGSSYNEQFF
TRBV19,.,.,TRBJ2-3,TGTGCCAGTATCCGTGACACAGGGCACACAGATACGCAGTATTTT,CASIRDTGHTDTQYF
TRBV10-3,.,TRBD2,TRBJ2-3,TGTGCCATCAGTCCGGGACTAGCGGGAGGAGGCACAGATACGCAGTATTTT,CAISPGLAGGGTDTQYF
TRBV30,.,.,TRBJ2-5,TGTGCCTGGAGTACAGGGTTCCAAGAGACCCAGTACTTC,CAWSTGFQETQYF
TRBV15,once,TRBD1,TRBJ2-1,TGTGCCACCAGCAGCTTCGGACAGGGGAACAATGAGCAGTTCTTC,CATSSFGQGNNEQFF
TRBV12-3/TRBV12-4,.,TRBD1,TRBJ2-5,TGTGCCAGCAGCCCCGGGACAGGGGGAGAGACCCAGTACTTC,CASSPGTGGETQYF
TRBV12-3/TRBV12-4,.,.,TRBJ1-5,TGTGCCAGCAGTCCCGGAGAGAATCAGCCCCAGCATTTT,CASSPGENQPQHF
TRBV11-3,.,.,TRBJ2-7,TGTGCCAGCAGCTGGCCTGACGAGTCCTACGAGCAGTACTTC,CASSWPDESYEQYF
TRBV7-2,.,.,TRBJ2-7,TGTGCCAGCAGCTTAGGGGGCCTCTCCTACGAGCAGTACTTC,CASSLGGLSYEQYF
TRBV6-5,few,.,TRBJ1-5,TGTGCCAGCAGTTACTCGGGGGATCAGCCCCAGCATTTT,CASSYSGDQPQHF
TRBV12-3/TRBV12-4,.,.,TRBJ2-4,TGTGCCAGCAGTCCCAGCAAAAACATTCAGTACTTC,CASSPSKNIQYF
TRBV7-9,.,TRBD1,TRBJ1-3,TGTGCCAGCAGCGACAGACTTTACAGGGGCGCTGGAAACACCATATATTTT,CASSDRLYRGAGNTIYF
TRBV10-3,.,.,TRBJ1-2,TGTGCCATCAGTGAGTCGGGGAAGGACTATGGCTACACCTTC,CAISESGKDYGYTF
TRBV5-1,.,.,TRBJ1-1,TGCGCCAGCAGCTTACGACAAGCGGAAGAGGCTTTCTTT,CASSLRQAEEAFF
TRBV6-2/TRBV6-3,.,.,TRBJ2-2,TGTGCCAACCAGGACAGCAACACCGGGGAGCTGTTTTTT,CANQDSNTGELFF
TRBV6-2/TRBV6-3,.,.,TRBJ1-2,TGTGCCAGCAGGGACCCAGATAGCGGCTACACCTTC,CASRDPDSGYTF
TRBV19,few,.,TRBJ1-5,TGTGCCATCGGCTGGGGTCTCAATCAGCCCCAGCATTTT,CAIGWGLNQPQHF
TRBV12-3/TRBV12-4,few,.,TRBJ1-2,TGTGCCTCGAAGGGAGGCTCACATGGCTACACCTTC,CASKGGSHGYTF
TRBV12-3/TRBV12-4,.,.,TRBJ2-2,TGTGCCAGCGGTCAGTCGAACACCGGGGAGCTGTTTTTT,CASGQSNTGELFF
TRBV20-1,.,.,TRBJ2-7,TGCAGTGCTAAGGGGGGTGCCTCCTACGAGCAGTACTTC,CSAKGGASYEQYF
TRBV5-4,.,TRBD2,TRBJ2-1,TGTGCCAGCAGCTCCCGACTAGCGGGCTCCTACAATGAGCAGTTCTTC,CASSSRLAGSYNEQFF
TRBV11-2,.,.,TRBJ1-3,TGTGCCAGCAGCCCTTTTTCCTCTGGAAACACCATATATTTT,CASSPFSSGNTIYF
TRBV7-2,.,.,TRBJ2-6,TGTGCCAGCAGCTTAGCGCCAGGACTTGGGGCCAACGTCCTGACTTTC,CASSLAPGLGANVLTF
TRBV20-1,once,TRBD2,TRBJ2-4,TGCAGTGCTAGAGACCCCCTAGCGGCACGGGTGGACATTCAGTACTTC,CSARDPLAARVDIQYF
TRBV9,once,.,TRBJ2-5,TGTGCCAGCAGCGTAGGGATTCCCTTCCAAGAGACCCAGTACTTC,CASSVGIPFQETQYF
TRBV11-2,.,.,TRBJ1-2,TGTGCCAGCAGCCAAGACCAGGGTACCTTCTATGGCTACACCTTC,CASSQDQGTFYGYTF
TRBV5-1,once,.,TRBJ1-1,TGCGCCAGCAGCCTCGACAGTAACACTGAAGCTTTCTTT,CASSLDSNTEAFF
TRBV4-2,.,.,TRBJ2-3,TGTGCCAGCAGCCTTTCTGGTGGGGATTCTAGCACAGATACGCAGTATTTT,CASSLSGGDSSTDTQYF
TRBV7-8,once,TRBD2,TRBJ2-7,TGTGCCAGCAGCGTAGGGGCGACTAGCGGTATCTCCTACGAGCAGTACTTC,CASSVGATSGISYEQYF
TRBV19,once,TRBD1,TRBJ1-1,TGTGCCAGTAGCGACGTCCCGGGACAGGGCGCAGTTTTCTTT,CASSDVPGQGAVFF
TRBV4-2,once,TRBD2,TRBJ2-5,TGTGCCAGCAGCCAAGGGGTGAGCTCAGCGGGACAAGAGACCCAGTACTTC,CASSQGVSSAGQETQYF
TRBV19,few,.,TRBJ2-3,TGTGCCAGTAGTCCGGGGGGACAGGCAATCACAGATACGCAGTATTTT,CASSPGGQAITDTQYF
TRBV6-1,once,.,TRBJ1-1,TGTGCCAGCACCCTCCGGGCCGAGAACACTGAAGCTTTCTTT,CASTLRAENTEAFF
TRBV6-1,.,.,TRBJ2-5,TGTGCCAGCAGCCGAGGTATAGGGGCGTCGGAGACCCAGTACTTC,CASSRGIGASETQYF
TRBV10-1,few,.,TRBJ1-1,TGCGCCAGCAGTCCCTCCGGGTCTAGGAACACTGAAGCTTTCTTT,CASSPSGSRNTEAFF
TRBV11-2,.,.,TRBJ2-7,TGTGCCAGCAGCTTAGGTAGCGCCGAGTACTACGAGCAGTACTTC,CASSLGSAEYYEQYF
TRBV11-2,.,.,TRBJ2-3,TGTGCCAGCAGCTTCGCCCCAATCACAGATACGCAGTATTTT,CASSFAPITDTQYF